This TCR beta chain was found in a study of T-cell memory formation after mild COVID-19. Overall study results and limits: Within pre-infection memory, some responding clones were found, suggesting cross-reactive memory joined.

A note on this clonotype: Its matching antigen is unknown.

Germline values: CDR1 SGHVS, CDR2 FQNEAQ. CDR3 length equals 15 residues. Trimming took off 5 bases at V and 0 bases at J, with 11 bases between the two ends. MiXCR, run by TCRdb on the 5' RACE reads, gives a single entry per CDR3 protein. The sample carries 550,000 to 700,000 distinct CDR3 sequences, 17% recorded once. The TCR originated in an adult woman who had mild COVID-19 (a few samples of this study predate the infection). Cell type and time point are not known. The sample comprised PBMCs or a T cell subset sorted from them (not recorded which). The chain links TRBV7-8 to TRBJ2-1; D ambiguous. The CDR3 protein is CASSRTASSYNEQFF. CDR3 bases: TGTGCCAGCAGCCGGACGGCAAGCTCCTACAATGAGCAGTTCTTC.